Presented here are 18 T cell receptor beta chains from one specimen sequenced in a study of shared clonotypes between healthy human individuals. TCRdb's copy holds only in-frame clones and misses some; the assay was immunoSEQ multiplex PCR. Among more than 2,000,000 clones listed, 85% to 95% were seen once. The sequenced material came from naive CD4+ T cells from PBMCs. Subset noted: CD45RA+ positively selected. The receptors originated from a man aged 18 to 30 in good health. Some clones in this sample may be carry-over from other donors' samples.

The CDR3 region has the DNA TGTGCCAGCAGTAAGGTAGGCCTTCCCGCCAATGAGCAGTTCTTC. It encodes CASSKVGLPANEQFF. The V and J genes are TRBV7-3 and TRBJ2-1; D not certain. The CDR3 has 15 residues. V was pared by 6 bases and J by 6 bases, with 18 bases between. The germline CDR1 and CDR2 sequences are SGHTA and FQGTGA.

The V call is TRBV11-2, the J call TRBJ2-3; D gene uncertain. V lost 5 bases, J lost 5 bases, and 8 bases lay in between. This CDR3 has 12 amino acids. The germline V gene has CDR1 SGHAT and CDR2 FQNNGV. In DNA form, the CDR3 reads TGTGCCAGCAGCGACTTGAGAGATACGCAGTATTTT. It is translated as CASSDLRDTQYF.

This clone showed up just once. V and J are TRBV30 and TRBJ1-1; D call uncertain. Germline-derived CDR1 and CDR2 are GTSNPN and SVGIG (reference sequence). V was pared by 5 bases and J by 4 bases, with 11 bases between. CDR3 size: 12 residues. Here the CDR3 DNA reads TGTGCCTGGGCTAGAGGGCCCACTGAAGCTTTCTTT. Translation: CAWARGPTEAFF.

The V and J genes are TRBV5-1 and TRBJ1-2, with D possibly matching TRBD1 (6 bases). The V gene lost 1 base and the J gene lost 6 bases, with 10 bases spanning the gap. This CDR3 is 13 amino acids long. Germline V lookup: CDR1 SGHRS, CDR2 YFSETQ. CDR3 loop: CASSLPGADGYTF. DNA of the CDR3: TGCGCCAGCAGCTTGCCAGGGGCCGATGGCTACACCTTC.

This rearrangement joins TRBV19 to TRBJ1-5; a weak D match, TRBD1 (6 bases). There are 13 residues in the CDR3. Trimming removed 10 bases at V and 1 base at J, with 11 bases between. Germline V gene data show CDR1 as LNHDA and CDR2 as SQIVND (reference sequence). CDR3 in amino acids: CATAGESNQPQHF. In DNA, the CDR3 is TGTGCCACCGCAGGGGAGAGCAATCAGCCCCAGCATTTT.

The genes are TRBV7-2 and TRBJ2-3; no definite D call. This CDR3 region has 14 residues. Germline lookup yields CDR1 SGHTA and CDR2 FQGNSA. Trimming removed 2 bases at V and 2 bases at J, with 8 bases between. CDR3 sequence reads: CASSLKPNTDTQYF. As DNA, the CDR3 is TGTGCCAGCAGCTTAAAGCCTAACACAGATACGCAGTATTTT. The full variable domain, in which reference TRBV7-2 and TRBJ2-3 provide the parts outside the CDR3, is GAGVSQSPSNKVTEKGKDVELRCDPISGHTALYWYRQSLGQGLEFLIYFQGNSAPDKSGLPSDRFSAERTGGSVSTLTIQRTQQEDSAVYLCASSLKPNTDTQYFGPGTRLTVL.

V is TRBV6-1 and J is TRBJ1-2; D remains ambiguous. V lost 1 base, J lost 8 bases, and 20 bases lay in between. CDR3 length: 16 amino acids. Per germline, CDR1 MNHNS and CDR2 SASEGT. The CDR3 sequence is CASSEGVGRPGLGYTF. CDR3 sequence (DNA): TGTGCCAGCAGTGAAGGGGTGGGGAGGCCCGGACTGGGCTACACCTTC.

The chain carries TRBV6-1 and TRBJ2-7; 7 positions match TRBD1. Germline CDR1 MNHNS, CDR2 SASEGT. With 3 bases clipped from V and 7 bases from J, the junction kept 9 bases outside the gene matches. The CDR3 is made up of 14 amino acids. This chain's CDR3 is CASSETGTAEEQYF. The CDR3 DNA is TGTGCCAGCAGTGAGACCGGGACAGCGGAAGAGCAGTACTTC.

The chain joins TRBV6-6 to TRBJ2-2; D not certain. CDR1 MNHNY and CDR2 SVGAGI come from the germline V gene (reference sequence). V lost 5 bases and J lost 4, with 5 bases in between. The CDR3 contains 12 residues. In DNA, the CDR3 is TGTGCCAGCAGTAAGGGCACCGGGGAGCTGTTTTTT. The encoded protein is CASSKGTGELFF.

The rearrangement joins TRBV7-3 to TRBJ2-1; D gene ambiguous. CDR3 size: 11 residues. Germline V gene sequence: CDR1 SGHTA, CDR2 FQGTGA. Trimming cost V 8 bases and J 11 bases, with 13 bases left between them. The CDR3 region is CASPPIFQQFF. The CDR3 bases are TGTGCCAGCCCCCCTATCTTTCAGCAGTTCTTC.

This clone was recorded a few times. This same CDR3 is encoded by further DNA sequences in the sample. This chain uses TRBV18 with TRBJ1-1, with a possible D match to TRBD1 (5 bases). From germline, CDR1 is KGHSH and CDR2 LQKENI. V dropped 1 base and J dropped 1 base, with 7 bases sitting between them. The CDR3 has 14 amino acids. CDR3 region: CASSPQGPNTEAFF. The CDR3 DNA sequence: TGTGCCAGCTCACCACAGGGGCCGAACACTGAAGCTTTCTTT.

The V and J genes are TRBV29-1 and TRBJ2-7; 13 bases agree with TRBD2. CDR1 SQVTM and CDR2 ANQGSEA come from the germline V gene. This CDR3 is 14 amino acids long. Losses at the gene ends were 7 bases for V and 5 bases for J; bases not matched to a gene: 8. The chain's CDR3 is CSALRTSGRNEQYF. The CDR3 region has the DNA TGCAGCGCCCTTAGGACTAGCGGGAGAAACGAGCAGTACTTC.

The chain couples TRBV29-1 to TRBJ2-7; 11 bases fit TRBD2. Germline values: CDR1 SQVTM, CDR2 ANQGSEA. This CDR3 is 13 amino acids long. Trimming cost V 8 bases and J 2 bases; bases outside gene matches: 5. CDR3: CSCVAGGTYEQYF. CDR3 bases: TGCAGCTGTGTAGCGGGAGGGACCTACGAGCAGTACTTC.

This chain connects TRBV9 to TRBJ2-7; no definite D call. The ends were cut back, 4 bases at V and 1 base at J, with 12 bases in the middle. The CDR3 has 14 residues. Germline V gene lookup returns CDR1 SGDLS and CDR2 YYNGEE. This CDR3 reads CASSPVAASYEQYF. The CDR3 region has the DNA TGTGCCAGCAGCCCCGTTGCGGCTTCCTACGAGCAGTACTTC.

The gene calls are TRBV4-2 and TRBJ1-5; D is uncertain. The V end lost 2 bases, the J end lost 0 bases, and 8 bases lay between the germline ends. The CDR3 is 15 amino acids. The germline V gene has CDR1 LGHNA and CDR2 YNFKEQ. DNA of the CDR3: TGTGCCAGCAGCCAACAGACGGCTAGCAATCAGCCCCAGCATTTT. Translation: CASSQQTASNQPQHF.

This rearrangement joins TRBV7-6 to TRBJ2-1; D is possibly TRBD1 or TRBD2 (5 bases each). V lost 9 bases, J lost 11 bases, and 23 bases lay in between. The germline V gene has CDR1 SGHVS and CDR2 FNYEAQ. The CDR3 contains 14 residues. Written as DNA, the CDR3 is TGTGCCAGTCGGTCCGTCCGGGGCAGCGCCAAGCAGTTCTTC. Protein: CASRSVRGSAKQFF. The complete variable domain, with remaining parts taken from reference TRBV7-6 and TRBJ2-1, reads GAGVSQSPRYKVTKRGQDVALRCDPISGHVSLYWYRQALGQGPEFLTYFNYEAQQDKSGLPNDRFSAERPEGSISTLTIQRTEQRDSAMYRCASRSVRGSAKQFFGPGTRLTVL.

The chain employs TRBV2 and TRBJ2-7; TRBD2 aligns across 10 bases. With V trimmed by 6 bases and J by 4 bases, 6 bases remained unmatched. The CDR3 runs to 14 residues. CDR1 SNHLY and CDR2 FYNNEI come from the germline V gene. Here the CDR3 DNA reads TGTGCCAGCAGGGCTAGCGGGAGCGGGTACGAGCAGTACTTC. Translated, it gives CASRASGSGYEQYF.

The chain employs TRBV15 and TRBJ2-7; 7 bases fit TRBD2. This CDR3 spans 15 amino acids. Trimming cost V 0 bases and J 0 bases; bases outside gene matches: 2. Germline V gene sequence: CDR1 LNHNV, CDR2 YYDKDF (reference sequence). Written as DNA, the CDR3 is TGTGCCACCAGCAGAGAGGGCGGGAGCTCCTACGAGCAGTACTTC. Translating it yields CATSREGGSSYEQYF.